A single sample is the source of the 20 T cell receptor beta chains below, sequenced in a study of blood T cell repertoires in COVID-19 (dated by TCRdb to about 2020). The protocol used for the library was the immunoSEQ multiplex PCR assay. TCRdb took over this immuneACCESS table, retaining in-frame rearrangements with V and J assigned. Such tables are incomplete; in checked studies, under half of the missing clones stem from an unresolved V gene, and the remainder is unexplained. The sample includes over 150,000 clones, with approximately 86% observed a single time. The biggest ten clones account for around 1.1% of the sample. Sequencing was carried out using peripheral blood. These receptors all come from a man between 25 and 39 years old with acute or convalescent COVID-19.

The V gene is TRBV3-1 (or the pseudogene TRBV3-2), the J gene TRBJ1-5, with a possible D match to TRBD1 (5 bases). The V gene lost 0 bases and the J gene lost 3 bases, with 9 bases spanning the gap. The germline V gene encodes CDR1 LGHDT and CDR2 YNNKEL (reference sequence). This CDR3 has 15 residues. CDR3 in DNA: TGTGCCAGCAGCCAAGACACAGGCGTCAATCAGCCCCAGCATTTT. Amino acids: CASSQDTGVNQPQHF.

This chain uses TRBV6-6 with TRBJ1-6; D remains ambiguous. V was shortened by 5 bases and J by 6 bases, with 11 bases between the two germline ends. The CDR3 spans 14 residues. From germline, CDR1 is MNHNY and CDR2 SVGAGI (reference sequence). CDR3 in amino acids: CASSGEAFNSPLHF. Here the CDR3 DNA reads TGTGCCAGCAGTGGGGAGGCTTTTAATTCACCCCTCCACTTT.

The genes are TRBV11-3 and TRBJ2-3; 8 nucleotides line up with TRBD2. V shed 0 bases, J shed 11 bases, and the junction held 4 bases outside the gene matches. The length of the CDR3 is 13 residues. Germline CDR1 reads SGHNT; CDR2 reads YENEEA. The CDR3 region is CASSLDSGGVQYF. The CDR3, as DNA: TGTGCCAGCAGCTTAGATTCCGGGGGGGTGCAGTATTTT.

CDR3 in DNA: TGTGCCAGCAGTCCCCGGACAGCTGAAGCTTTCTTT. Amino acid sequence: CASSPRTAEAFF. The rearrangement joins TRBV12-3 or TRBV12-4 to TRBJ1-1; TRBD1 might be the D (6 bases). CDR3 length equals 12 residues. V lost 5 bases to trimming and J lost 6 bases, with 10 bases between them.

This chain links TRBV6-5 with TRBJ2-5; D not resolved. The germline CDR1 and CDR2 sequences are MNHEY and SVGAGI. The CDR3 loop spans 13 amino acids. V shed 4 bases and J shed 0 bases, with 6 bases lying between them. The CDR3 sequence is CASSLTHQETQYF. The CDR3 DNA reads TGTGCCAGCAGTTTGACTCACCAAGAGACCCAGTACTTC.

This chain uses TRBV9 with TRBJ2-2; TRBD2 aligns across 7 bases. CDR3 size: 13 residues. Germline CDR1 and CDR2: SGDLS and YYNGEE. Losses at the gene ends were 3 bases for V and 7 bases for J; bases not matched to a gene: 3. CDR3 residues: CASSGREGGELFF. The CDR3 nucleotides are TGTGCCAGCAGCGGTAGGGAGGGCGGGGAGCTGTTTTTT.

The gene calls are TRBV19 and TRBJ2-1, with TRBD2 matching 8 bases. From germline, CDR1 is LNHDA and CDR2 SQIVND (reference sequence). After removal of 5 bases from V and 0 bases from J, the junction contained 3 bases not matched to a gene. The CDR3 is made up of 15 amino acids. The CDR3 loop reads CASSASGSSYNEQFF. The DNA for the CDR3 is TGTGCCAGTAGTGCCAGCGGGAGCTCCTACAATGAGCAGTTCTTC.

The V and J genes are TRBV5-1 and TRBJ1-4; 9 positions agree with TRBD1. Germline V gene lookup returns CDR1 SGHRS and CDR2 YFSETQ. This CDR3 region has 17 residues. The V segment lost 5 bases and the J segment 4 bases; nucleotides outside the gene matches: 12. Here the CDR3 reads CASRFTGTGKDNEKLFF. Written as DNA, the CDR3 is TGCGCCAGCAGATTTACCGGGACAGGGAAGGATAATGAAAAACTGTTTTTT.

This rearrangement joins TRBV5-1 to TRBJ1-2; D might be TRBD1 (6 bases). CDR1 SGHRS and CDR2 YFSETQ come from the germline V gene. The CDR3 is made up of 15 amino acids. V gave up 5 bases and J gave up 4 bases, with 18 bases separating them. CDR3 amino acids: CASRQNVQGLYGYTF. CDR3 bases: TGCGCCAGCAGGCAAAATGTCCAGGGGCTCTATGGCTACACCTTC.

This rearrangement joins TRBV6-5 to TRBJ1-1, with D tentatively TRBD1 (6 bases). Trimming removed 6 bases at V and 0 bases at J, with 14 bases between. Germline V gene sequence: CDR1 MNHEY, CDR2 SVGAGI. This CDR3 has 15 residues. In DNA form, the CDR3 reads TGTGCCAGCAGCCCCCCTAACAGGGTGAACACTGAAGCTTTCTTT. It encodes CASSPPNRVNTEAFF.

This clone was seen once. V is TRBV7-9 and J is TRBJ2-2; D unresolved. Per the germline V gene, CDR1 is SEHNR and CDR2 is FQNEAQ (reference sequence). The CDR3 contains 14 residues. Trimming stripped 5 bases from V and 3 bases from J, with 10 bases between. CDR3: CASSHDGHTGELFF. For the CDR3, the DNA is TGTGCCAGCAGCCACGATGGGCACACCGGGGAGCTGTTTTTT.

The rearrangement joins TRBV5-6 to TRBJ1-2; D is perhaps TRBD1 (5 bases). Trimming shortened V by 3 bases and J by 4 bases, and 10 bases separated the two germline ends. The CDR3 totals 13 residues. Germline CDR1 reads SGHDT; CDR2 reads YYEEEE. The CDR3 DNA is TGTGCCAGCAGCTCCCCGGGGGGCTATGGCTACACCTTC. Translating gives CASSSPGGYGYTF.

Concerning this clone itself: Different DNA sequences within this sample yield the same CDR3. The chain joins TRBV5-4 to TRBJ2-5; no clear D. Looked up from germline, CDR1 is SGHNT and CDR2 is YYREEE (reference sequence). The CDR3 is 12 amino acids. V lost 4 bases and J lost 0, with 4 bases in between. The chain's CDR3 is CASSPYQETQYF. CDR3 DNA: TGTGCCAGCAGCCCATACCAAGAGACCCAGTACTTC.

This clone was recorded a few times. The chain joins TRBV5-5 to TRBJ1-3, with 7 bases identical to TRBD1. Germline V gene sequence: CDR1 SGHKS, CDR2 YYEKEE (reference sequence). This CDR3 has 15 residues. Trimming took 2 bases from V and 2 from J; bases not matched to a gene: 4. The CDR3 here is CASSLGTAAGNTIYF. Written as DNA, the CDR3 is TGTGCCAGCAGCTTAGGGACAGCTGCTGGAAACACCATATATTTT.

The chain carries TRBV2 and TRBJ2-7; D is uncertain. Per germline, CDR1 SNHLY and CDR2 FYNNEI. The CDR3 is 11 amino acids. The V gene lost 8 bases and the J gene lost 5 bases, with 10 bases spanning the gap. The CDR3 loop is CASSSPNEQYF. The CDR3 nucleotides read TGTGCCAGCTCATCACCTAACGAGCAGTACTTC.

The CDR3 here is CASSDGQGAGGYTF. CDR3 bases: TGTGCCAGCAGTGACGGACAGGGGGCGGGTGGCTACACCTTC. This chain uses TRBV27 with TRBJ1-2, with TRBD1 matching 11 bases. The V gene end was trimmed by 5 bases and the J gene end by 7 bases; junction bases not matched to a gene: 6. This CDR3 contains 14 residues. Germline V CDR1 and CDR2: MNHEY, SMNVEV (reference sequence).

The CDR3 bases are TGCGCCAGCAGACGGGGGTCAACTAATGAAAAACTGTTTTTT. Protein sequence: CASRRGSTNEKLFF. V usage is TRBV5-1 and J usage is TRBJ1-4, with a tentative D call TRBD1 (5 bases). This CDR3 contains 14 residues. CDR1 SGHRS and CDR2 YFSETQ come from the germline V gene. V was cut by 5 bases and J by 0 bases, with 8 bases left in between. Drawing the rest from reference TRBV5-1 and TRBJ1-4, the complete variable domain is KAGVTQTPRYLIKTRGQQVTLSCSPISGHRSVSWYQQTPGQGLQFLFEYFSETQRNKGNFPGRFSGRQFSNSRSEMNVSTLELGDSALYLCASRRGSTNEKLFFGSGTQLSVL.

The rearrangement uses TRBV5-8 and TRBJ2-7; a possible D gene is TRBD1 (5 bases). CDR3 length equals 12 residues. Trimming stripped 2 bases from V and 5 bases from J, with 8 bases between. Germline-derived CDR1 and CDR2 are SGHTS and YDEGEE. The CDR3 sequence is CASSFQGNEQYF. CDR3 nucleotides: TGTGCCAGCAGCTTCCAGGGTAACGAGCAGTACTTC.

V and J are TRBV28 and TRBJ1-5; 9 nucleotides line up with TRBD1. CDR1 is MDHEN, CDR2 SYDVKM, per germline. This CDR3 contains 15 residues. The ends lost 3 bases at V and 2 bases at J; junction bases unmatched: 2. The CDR3 reads CASSFTGGGNQPQHF. CDR3 DNA: TGTGCCAGCAGTTTCACAGGGGGCGGCAATCAGCCCCAGCATTTT.

The chain links TRBV10-1 to TRBJ2-7; tentatively, D is TRBD1 (5 bases). Trimming removed 2 bases at V and 3 bases at J, with 14 bases between. Germline-derived CDR1 and CDR2 are WNHNN and SYGVQD (reference sequence). The CDR3 consists of 15 residues. The CDR3 bases are TGCGCCAGCAGTGAGGACCCGCAAGGACACTACGAGCAGTACTTC. Translating it yields CASSEDPQGHYEQYF.